This is a list of T cell receptor beta chains from one sample in a study of T cells in Graves' hyperthyroidism and ophthalmopathy. TCRdb passed the multiplex PCR reads through MiXCR, listing each CDR3 protein once. The repertoire consists of about 610,000 distinct CDR3 sequences, with approximately 16% occurring once and the leading ten covering more than 3%. Material: blood. These receptors came from a woman in her forties with Graves' ophthalmopathy. CDR3s include the opening cysteine and the closing phenylalanine or tryptophan. D genes are given only for firm matches. Clone size is shown for a subset of rows, as once, few, many or a class of expanded clone.

TRBJ2-7 - TRBD1 TRBV20-1 14 TGCAGTGCGCAAGGGACAGGGGGTTTCTACGAGCAGTACTTC CSAQGTGGFYEQYF
TRBJ2-5 many TRBD2 TRBV18 16 TGTGCCAGCTCACCAGCTAGCGGGAGAGGAGGAGAGACCCAGTACTTC CASSPASGRGGETQYF
TRBJ2-7 - TRBD2 TRBV20-1 12 TGCAGTGTATTAGCGGGGGTTGAGGAGCAGTACTTC CSVLAGVEEQYF
TRBJ2-7 many TRBD1 TRBV20-1 14 TGCAGTGCTAATACAGGGGGCAGATCCTACGAGCAGTACTTC CSANTGGRSYEQYF
TRBJ1-5 many - TRBV19 14 TGTGCCAGTAAAGCAGGGTGGGGCAATCAGCCCCAGCATTTT CASKAGWGNQPQHF
TRBJ1-6 - - TRBV28 15 TGTGCCACCCAACCCGGGGGCTCCTATAATTCACCCCTCCACTTT CATQPGGSYNSPLHF
TRBJ2-3 few TRBD2 TRBV10-3 17 TGTGCCATCAGTGAGTCGAAGGCGGGAGGCCCCCCAGATACGCAGTATTTT CAISESKAGGPPDTQYF
TRBJ2-7 many TRBD2 TRBV27 15 TGTGCCAGCAGTTTCTTTTCCGGGAGGAGCTACGAGCAGTACTTC CASSFFSGRSYEQYF
TRBJ1-5 - TRBD1 TRBV2 16 TGTGCCAGCACCCAAACGTTAACAGGGGCCAATCAGCCCCAGCATTTT CASTQTLTGANQPQHF
TRBJ2-7 many - TRBV13 14 TGTGCCAGCAGCTCGGGACCCCAATCCTACGAGCAGTACTTC CASSSGPQSYEQYF
TRBJ2-7 many - TRBV5-1 15 TGCGCCAGCAGCTTGATGTCAGGAAACTCCTACGAGCAGTACTTC CASSLMSGNSYEQYF
TRBJ1-1 - - TRBV19 14 TGTGCCAGTAGTATAAGGGTTGAGAACACTGAAGCTTTCTTT CASSIRVENTEAFF
TRBJ2-1 - - TRBV30 13 TGTGCCTGCGACCGAGGACTTTCTAATGAGCAGTTCTTC CACDRGLSNEQFF
TRBJ1-4 few - TRBV9 14 TGTGCCAGCAGCGAGGGGGGGGCTGGTGAAAAACTGTTTTTT CASSEGGAGEKLFF
TRBJ1-5 - - TRBV6-5 14 TGTGCCAGCAATGGGGGGGGGAGTAATCAGCCCCAGCATTTT CASNGGGSNQPQHF
TRBJ2-5 few - TRBV9 13 TGTGCCAGCAGCGGTAGAGGAGGAGGTACCCAGTACTTC CASSGRGGGTQYF
TRBJ1-1 many - TRBV30 15 TGTGCCTGGAGTGTACGGTGGGCGAGCCCTACTGAAGCTTTCTTT CAWSVRWASPTEAFF
TRBJ1-5 few - TRBV27 12 TGTGCCAGCAGTTTAAAGGGTCAGCCCCAGCATTTT CASSLKGQPQHF
TRBJ1-5 many - TRBV27 12 TGTGCCAGGGCGAGGGTCAATCAGCCCCAGCATTTT CARARVNQPQHF
TRBJ1-4 many - TRBV18 12 TGTGCCAGCTCACCCACTAATGAAAAACTGTTTTTT CASSPTNEKLFF
TRBJ2-5 many TRBD2 TRBV20-1 14 TGCAGTGCTACACCAAAGCACGGGGGGGAGACCCAGTACTTC CSATPKHGGETQYF
TRBJ2-7 few TRBD1 TRBV5-1 13 TGCGCCAGCAGGCGGACAGGGTCCTACGAGCAGTACTTC CASRRTGSYEQYF